A single sample is the source of the 10 T cell receptor beta chains below, sequenced in a study of CD8 T cells in Susac syndrome. An amount of RNA that ranged from 0.5 to 1 ug was reverse transcribed with random hexamers. MiXCR, applied by TCRdb to the immunoSEQ multiplex PCR reads, yields one record per CDR3 protein. In the table there are approximately 230,000 distinct CDR3 sequences, around 95% of which are singletons. Sequences were obtained from CD4+ T cells from PBMCs. The receptor set was obtained from a human donor with multiple sclerosis.

The V call is TRBV3-1, the J call TRBJ1-2; D remains ambiguous. The germline V and J ends were trimmed by 0 bases and 6 bases, with 11 bases remaining between them. This CDR3 has 14 amino acids. CDR1 is LGHDT and CDR2 is YNNKEL in the germline V gene (reference sequence). This CDR3 reads CASSQDGGANGYTF. DNA of the CDR3: TGTGCCAGCAGCCAAGATGGTGGAGCGAATGGCTACACCTTC. Together with reference TRBV3-1 and TRBJ1-2, the CDR3 gives the full variable domain: DTAVSQTPKYLVTQMGNDKSIKCEQNLGHDTMYWYKQDSKKFLKIMFSYNNKELIINETVPNRFSPKSPDKAHLNLHINSLELGDSAVYFCASSQDGGANGYTFGSGTRLTVV.

This clonotype has more than one count but fewer than ten. The rearrangement links TRBV13 to TRBJ2-7; maybe TRBD1 (6 bases). Deletions cut 4 bases from V and 2 bases from J, with 12 bases between. The CDR3 runs to 14 residues. Germline V gene data show CDR1 as PRHDT and CDR2 as FYEKMQ (reference sequence). As DNA, the CDR3 is TGTGCCAGCAGCTCGGGGACATCAACCTACGAGCAGTACTTC. Residues: CASSSGTSTYEQYF.

The gene calls are TRBV3-1 and TRBJ2-1; D perhaps matches TRBD2 (6 bases). CDR3 size: 15 residues. The germline V gene has CDR1 LGHDT and CDR2 YNNKEL (reference sequence). V dropped 1 base and J dropped 2 bases, with 9 bases sitting between them. CDR3 loop: CASSQVAGTYNEQFF. In nucleotides, the CDR3 is TGTGCCAGCAGCCAAGTTGCGGGGACCTACAATGAGCAGTTCTTC.

This chain connects TRBV20-1 to TRBJ1-2; no clear D gene. V was clipped by 0 bases and J by 6 bases, with 17 bases between them. Looked up from germline, CDR1 is DFQATT and CDR2 is SNEGSKA (reference sequence). This CDR3 contains 15 residues. CDR3 DNA: TGCAGTGCTAGAGATCAGGAAGGCAAGTCCAATGGCTACACCTTC. This codes for CSARDQEGKSNGYTF.

The chain links TRBV23-1 to TRBJ2-5; TRBD2 matches 14 bases. TRBV23-1 is an ORF for which the function is uncertain. The CDR3 is 16 amino acids. V shed 7 bases and J 4 bases; nucleotides not matched to a gene: 8. DNA for the CDR3: TGCGCCAGCACCCAATCCGGGACTAGCGGGAGAGAGACCCAGTACTTC. This translates into CASTQSGTSGRETQYF.

The rearrangement joins TRBV2 to TRBJ1-6; D possibly corresponds to TRBD1 (6 bases). Trimming took off 4 bases at V and 5 bases at J, with 21 bases between the two ends. Germline CDR1 and CDR2: SNHLY and FYNNEI. The CDR3 runs 18 residues. The chain's CDR3 is CASSAGAPAKTNNSPLHF. In DNA, the CDR3 is TGTGCCAGCAGTGCGGGGGCACCGGCTAAAACCAATAATTCACCCCTCCACTTT. Full variable domain (rest looked up from reference TRBV2 and TRBJ1-6): EPEVTQTPSHQVTQMGQEVILRCVPISNHLYFYWYRQILGQKVEFLVSFYNNEISEKSEIFDDQFSVERPDGSNFTLKIRSTKLEDSAMYFCASSAGAPAKTNNSPLHFGNGTRLTVT.

The chain employs TRBV2 and TRBJ2-3, with D hard to call. The germline gives CDR1 SNHLY, CDR2 FYNNEI. The germline V and J ends were trimmed by 1 base and 1 base, with 9 bases remaining between them. This CDR3 has 15 amino acids. In nucleotides, the CDR3 is TGTGCCAGCAGTGAAGAAGGCTTTGGCACAGATACGCAGTATTTT. This encodes CASSEEGFGTDTQYF.

The table lists this clonotype with a count of one. CDR3 amino acids: CASSEVGGATEAFF. Written as DNA, the CDR3 is TGTGCCAGCAGTGAAGTGGGGGGTGCCACTGAAGCTTTCTTT. This chain joins TRBV6-1 and TRBJ1-1, with D perhaps matching TRBD1 (5 bases). V lost 1 base and J 4 bases, leaving 10 bases between the germline ends. Germline CDR1 is MNHNS and CDR2 is SASEGT. The CDR3 is made up of 14 amino acids.

The gene calls are TRBV19 and TRBJ2-4, with 7 positions matching TRBD2. The CDR3 extends over 16 amino acids. Germline trimming cut 7 bases from V and 1 base from J; bases unmatched to any gene: 10. Germline V gives CDR1 LNHDA, CDR2 SQIVND (reference sequence). The CDR3 region is CASTRSGGLAKNIQYF. The CDR3 nucleotides read TGTGCCAGTACCCGTTCGGGGGGACTGGCCAAAAACATTCAGTACTTC.

The rearrangement uses TRBV7-2 and TRBJ2-2, with TRBD1 as a possible D gene (6 bases). The germline CDR1 and CDR2 sequences are SGHTA and FQGNSA. Trimming removed 3 bases from V and 7 bases from J, with 9 bases in between. The length of the CDR3 is 13 residues. The CDR3 loop is CASSLNRDGELFF. The CDR3 DNA sequence: TGTGCCAGCAGCTTGAACAGGGACGGGGAGCTGTTTTTT.